Given below is one T cell receptor (beta chain) in context. Its antigen remains unidentified. The junction does not match germline at one end; this may be a read error. This table comes from immunoSEQ multiplex PCR, and its TCRdb copy is limited to in-frame clones, with some not included. This sample has tens of thousands of clones, with about 89% found just once. This sample stems from a study of T cells in localized non-small cell lung cancer. General study results and limits: Adjacent lung had a median roughly 50 of the 100 largest tumor clones. Sequencing involved a lone tumor region, leaving heterogeneity possible. There was an association of higher blood T cell density with longer overall survival.

Germline CDR1 SSHAT, CDR2 FNYEAQ (reference sequence). The CDR3 is 13 amino acids. The genes are TRBV7-7 and TRBJ2-5; D gene uncertain. The source was peripheral blood, collected before any cancer treatment. This sequence was found in a man aged 35-75 years with stage I lung adenocarcinoma. CDR3 sequence reads: CASSLSPQETQYF. CDR3 DNA: TGTGCTAGCAGCTTATCCCCTCAAGAGACCCAGTACTTC.